Below are 28 T cell receptor beta chains sequenced from a single sample in a study of CD8+CD57+ T cells in acquired aplastic anemia listed by TCRdb under 2018. Patients chosen for sequencing had shown expansion of CD8+CD57+ cells by flow cytometry. The reads were generated on an Illumina HiSeq 2000. Genomic DNA was used as template for profiling of TCR beta VDJ combinations and CDR3 sequences. TCRdb took the public reads, trimmed them with fastp at Q25, ran MiXCR for clone calling and kept in-frame beta chains. Entries are consolidated by CDR3 protein sequence, retaining the most common genes and DNA. For this sample the table gives some 150,000 distinct CDR3 sequences, of which less than 60% were detected only once. More than 0.85% of the sample is taken by the ten largest. Sequenced sample: sorted CD4+, CD8+, or CD8+CD57+ T cells (not recorded which) from PBMCs. These receptors were collected from a human donor with aplastic anemia.

The chain employs TRBV12-3 or TRBV12-4 and TRBJ1-1, with unresolved D. The length of the CDR3 is 13 residues. Trimming took 6 bases from V and 5 from J, leaving 13 bases between them. The CDR3 protein is CASSSGPSTEAFF. CDR3 bases: TGTGCCAGCAGCTCTGGCCCCTCAACTGAAGCTTTCTTT.

For this clonotype: This clone may be a read error of a much larger clone one base away. This rearrangement joins TRBV5-1 to TRBJ2-5; 9 bases align to TRBD1. The CDR3 totals 17 residues. In germline, CDR1 is SGHRS, CDR2 YFSETQ. V lost 7 bases and J lost 4; bases outside the gene matches: 17. The CDR3 is CASGKRPGQGLGETQYF. Written as DNA, the CDR3 is TGCGCCAGCGGCAAGAGACCGGGACAGGGTTTGGGAGAGACCCAGTACTTC.

The chain joins TRBV5-1 to TRBJ2-7; weak D call: TRBD1 (6 bases). V lost 2 bases and J 5 bases, leaving 11 bases between the germline ends. Germline-derived CDR1 and CDR2 are SGHRS and YFSETQ. The CDR3 sequence is 13 residues long. The CDR3 DNA sequence: TGCGCCAGCAGCTTTACAGGGTCTGACGAGCAGTACGTC. As protein: CASSFTGSDEQYV.

This clonotype was seen a few times. This chain links TRBV7-8 with TRBJ1-4; tentatively, D is TRBD1 (6 bases). The V end lost 4 bases, the J end lost 7 bases, and 13 bases lay between the germline ends. The V gene's germline CDR1 is SGHVS and CDR2 FQNEAQ. This CDR3 has 14 amino acids. CDR3 sequence (DNA): TGTGCCAGCAGCTCACAGGGAGGAGGTGAAAAACTGTTTTTT. As protein: CASSSQGGGEKLFF.

The chain couples TRBV24-1 to TRBJ1-2; D remains ambiguous. CDR3 length equals 15 residues. Deletions cut 4 bases from V and 5 bases from J, with 16 bases between. Germline loops: CDR1 KGHDR, CDR2 SFDVKD. As DNA, the CDR3 is TGTGCCACCAGTGAAGCTTCTAGGACGGGGTATGGCTACACCTTC. It translates to CATSEASRTGYGYTF.

The chain links TRBV7-2 to TRBJ1-4; D is unclear. V lost 5 bases and J lost 8, with 12 bases in between. Germline CDR1 is SGHTA and CDR2 is FQGNSA. The length of the CDR3 is 13 residues. DNA for the CDR3: TGTGCCAGCAGCCGAACCGGGCCAGAAAAACTGTTTTTT. As protein: CASSRTGPEKLFF. The entire variable domain, with the rest obtained from reference TRBV7-2 and TRBJ1-4, is as follows: GAGVSQSPSNKVTEKGKDVELRCDPISGHTALYWYRQSLGQGLEFLIYFQGNSAPDKSGLPSDRFSAERTGGSVSTLTIQRTQQEDSAVYLCASSRTGPEKLFFGSGTQLSVL.

The table lists this clonotype with many counts. The chain employs TRBV7-2 and TRBJ2-3, with D unresolved. This CDR3 has 15 amino acids. V shed 2 bases and J shed 6 bases, with 15 bases lying between them. The germline gives CDR1 SGHTA, CDR2 FQGNSA. This CDR3 reads CASSLKPNFADTQYF. CDR3 DNA: TGTGCCAGCAGCTTAAAACCAAACTTCGCTGATACGCAGTATTTT.

This clonotype appeared a single time. This chain uses TRBV6-1 with TRBJ1-6, with no clear D. V was trimmed by 5 bases and J by 9 bases, leaving 14 bases between them. CDR3 length equals 14 residues. CDR1 and CDR2 from the germline V gene are MNHNS and SASEGT. CDR3 in DNA: TGTGCCAGCAGTCCACCGGGTTCTAGTTCACCCCTCCACTTT. This gives the protein CASSPPGSSSPLHF.

In nucleotides, the CDR3 is TGCGCCAGCAGCTTAGCTAGCGGGAGAGGGGGGCGGCAGTTCTTC. Its translation is CASSLASGRGGRQFF. The chain combines TRBV5-1 with TRBJ2-1, with 10 positions matching TRBD2. Losses at the gene ends were 2 bases for V and 12 bases for J; bases not matched to a gene: 11. Germline values: CDR1 SGHRS, CDR2 YFSETQ. The CDR3 has 15 residues.

This clonotype was recorded at least ten times. The CDR3 spells CASSWVPFDEQYF. The CDR3 DNA is TGTGCCAGCAGTTGGGTCCCCTTCGACGAGCAGTACTTC. The chain joins TRBV11-2 to TRBJ2-7; D is unresolved. The CDR3 has 13 amino acids. V was trimmed by 6 bases and J by 5 bases, leaving 14 bases between them. Germline CDR1 is SGHAT and CDR2 is FQNNGV.

In this sample, this clonotype turned up a few times. J is TRBJ2-5 and V is TRBV29-1; tentatively, D is TRBD2 (6 bases). Germline CDR1 and CDR2: SQVTM and ANQGSEA. The CDR3 is 11 amino acids. The V end was cut by 7 bases, the J end by 7 bases, with 13 bases between. The DNA for the CDR3 is TGCAGCGGACGCCCCGGGGGGACCCAGTACTTC. Amino acids: CSGRPGGTQYF.

The gene calls are TRBV20-1 and TRBJ2-7; D ambiguous. CDR3 length: 12 amino acids. Trimming took 7 bases from V and 0 from J, leaving 10 bases between them. Looked up from germline, CDR1 is DFQATT and CDR2 is SNEGSKA (reference sequence). Here the CDR3 reads CSVGSRSYEQYF. Here the CDR3 DNA reads TGCAGTGTAGGGTCACGCTCCTACGAGCAGTACTTC.

There are a few counts of this clonotype. The chain employs TRBV10-2 and TRBJ1-5; D perhaps matches TRBD1 (6 bases). Germline V gives CDR1 WSHSY, CDR2 SAAADI. The CDR3 runs 14 residues. V shed 6 bases and J shed 3 bases, with 12 bases lying between them. The DNA for the CDR3 is TGCGCCAGCAGACAGGGACAAGTCAATCAGCCCCAGCATTTT. Its protein is CASRQGQVNQPQHF.

This clonotype has just one count. The rearrangement uses TRBV19 and TRBJ1-1; 9 positions agree with TRBD1. Germline V CDR1 and CDR2: LNHDA, SQIVND (reference sequence). The CDR3 has 13 residues. The V gene end was trimmed by 9 bases and the J gene end by 4 bases; junction bases not matched to a gene: 6. CDR3 amino acids: CASKGQGVTEAFF. For the CDR3, the DNA is TGTGCCAGCAAGGGACAGGGTGTCACTGAAGCTTTCTTT. The whole variable domain, filled in from reference TRBV19 and TRBJ1-1, reads DGGITQSPKYLFRKEGQNVTLSCEQNLNHDAMYWYRQDPGQGLRLIYYSQIVNDFQKGDIAEGYSVSREKKESFPLTVTSAQKNPTAFYLCASKGQGVTEAFFGQGTRLTVV.

In this sample, this clonotype turned up once. The junction shows a germline mismatch at one end, possibly a read error. V usage is TRBV10-1 and J usage is TRBJ1-6; 9 positions match TRBD1. Germline V lookup: CDR1 WNHNN, CDR2 SYGVQD (reference sequence). CDR3 length: 19 residues. CDR3 protein: CARSDSPPVGQGNGSPLHF. The CDR3 DNA sequence: TGCGCCAGAAGTGATTCTCCCCCGGTGGGACAGGGAAATGGTTCACCCCTCCACTTT.

A few counts support this clonotype. J is TRBJ1-2 and V is TRBV6-1; TRBD1 matches 9 bases. The CDR3 loop spans 17 amino acids. Germline V gene sequence: CDR1 MNHNS, CDR2 SASEGT. V dropped 4 bases and J dropped 5; count of bases not matched to a gene: 14. CDR3 DNA sequence: TGTGCCAGCAGTGCCCACGGACAGGGGCCTTTAGGGTATGGCTACACCTTC. Amino acid sequence: CASSAHGQGPLGYGYTF.

In its sample, this clonotype was seen many times. The gene calls are TRBV19 and TRBJ1-6; D is perhaps TRBD1 (6 bases). V lost 5 bases and J 0 bases, leaving 14 bases between the germline ends. From germline, CDR1 is LNHDA and CDR2 SQIVND (reference sequence). This CDR3 has 17 amino acids. The CDR3 loop is CASSPGQRSSYNSPLHF. The DNA for the CDR3 is TGTGCCAGTAGTCCCGGACAGCGAAGCTCCTATAATTCACCCCTCCACTTT.

The chain combines TRBV7-2 with TRBJ2-5; 10 nucleotides align to TRBD2. The CDR3 totals 15 residues. Germline CDR1 SGHTA, CDR2 FQGNSA. The J segment lost 2 bases and the V segment lost 4 bases, leaving 4 bases of the junction unmatched. The CDR3 DNA follows: TGTGCCAGCAGCTACCGGACTAGCGGACAAGAGACCCAGTACTTC. This codes for CASSYRTSGQETQYF.

This clonotype was counted at least ten times. The chain joins TRBV12-3 or TRBV12-4 to TRBJ2-7; a possible D gene is TRBD2 (5 bases). V lost 6 bases to trimming and J lost 0 bases, with 18 bases between them. This CDR3 has 16 amino acids. The chain's CDR3 is CASRPTGSRSSYEQYF. CDR3 in DNA: TGTGCCAGCAGGCCCACGGGATCGAGGAGCTCCTACGAGCAGTACTTC.

Remarks on this clonotype: Without the conserved terminal phenylalanine or tryptophan, this CDR3 likely stems from a read error. This chain connects TRBV24-1 to TRBJ1-6; D call uncertain. The CDR3 is 13 residues long. CDR1 KGHDR and CDR2 SFDVKD come from the germline V gene. V lost 3 bases and J lost 7, with 6 bases in between. CDR3 sequence (DNA): TGTGCCACCAGTGATGGGTGGAATTCACCCCTCCACCTT. It yields the protein CATSDGWNSPLHL.

Ten or more counts support this clonotype. The rearrangement joins TRBV12-3 or TRBV12-4 to TRBJ2-1; 8 nucleotides align to TRBD1. The CDR3 is 13 amino acids. The V segment lost 7 bases and the J segment 6 bases; nucleotides outside the gene matches: 5. CDR3 residues: CASKETGVNEQFF. CDR3 bases: TGTGCCAGCAAGGAGACAGGGGTCAATGAGCAGTTCTTC.

This clonotype was found many times. The chain links TRBV29-1 to TRBJ2-1; no definite D call. The CDR3 loop spans 14 amino acids. The V end was cut by 4 bases, the J end by 4 bases, with 14 bases between. Germline CDR1 SQVTM, CDR2 ANQGSEA. The DNA for the CDR3 is TGCAGCGTTGCCCTGGTGCAGACATACAATGAGCAGTTCTTC. Translating it yields CSVALVQTYNEQFF.

This clonotype was recorded many times. V gene TRBV20-1 combines with J gene TRBJ1-5; no definite D call. The CDR3 loop spans 14 amino acids. Between the trimmed V and J ends, which lost 6 bases and 1 base, there was a span of 13 bases. The germline V gene encodes CDR1 DFQATT and CDR2 SNEGSKA (reference sequence). Here the CDR3 DNA reads TGCAGTGCGAGAACCCCCCGCAGCAATCAGCCCCAGCATTTT. Encoded protein: CSARTPRSNQPQHF.

The V and J genes are TRBV29-1 and TRBJ2-3; D tentatively reads TRBD1 or TRBD2 (5 bases each). With 2 bases removed from V and 0 bases from J, the gap between germline ends came to 9 bases. This CDR3 contains 14 residues. CDR1 and CDR2 from the germline V gene are SQVTM and ANQGSEA. Here the CDR3 reads CSVESGPSTDTQYF. Here the CDR3 DNA reads TGCAGCGTTGAATCGGGGCCTAGCACAGATACGCAGTATTTT.

This clonotype was recorded at least ten times. This chain connects TRBV20-1 to TRBJ1-1, with D maybe TRBD1 (6 bases). The CDR3 is 17 amino acids. CDR1 is DFQATT and CDR2 is SNEGSKA in the germline V gene (reference sequence). V was pared by 3 bases and J by 0 bases, with 20 bases between. For the CDR3, the DNA is TGCAGTGCTAGTGGGGGCGTGAAGGGGCTATTGAACACTGAAGCTTTCTTT. Protein: CSASGGVKGLLNTEAFF.

Note on this clonotype: A much larger clone lies a single base off, so this may be a read error. The chain links TRBV5-1 to TRBJ2-5, with 8 bases lining up with TRBD2. The CDR3 spans 15 residues. The ends lost 0 bases at V and 11 bases at J; junction bases unmatched: 12. CDR1 is SGHRS, CDR2 YFSETQ, per germline. Here the CDR3 reads CASSLGAGVGNEQYF. The CDR3 region has the DNA TGCGCCAGCAGCTTGGGAGCGGGGGTCGGCAATGAGCAGTACTTC.

This clonotype was seen at least ten times. The chain employs TRBV2 and TRBJ1-1; no clear D. Trimming shortened V by 2 bases and J by 5 bases, and 12 bases separated the two germline ends. The CDR3 consists of 14 residues. Germline CDR1 SNHLY, CDR2 FYNNEI. CDR3 in DNA: TGTGCCAGCAGTGAACAGTCTCTGGGGACTGAAGCTTTCTTT. Amino acids: CASSEQSLGTEAFF.

As for this clonotype: The junction and the germline gene differ at one end; a read error may be behind it. The chain recombines TRBV10-3 with TRBJ1-1, with 7 bases identical to TRBD1. This CDR3 has 16 amino acids. Germline values: CDR1 ENHRY, CDR2 SYGVKD. This CDR3 is CASSARQGGKNTEAFF. CDR3 nucleotide sequence: TGTGCCAGCAGTGCCCGACAGGGCGGCAAAAACACTGAAGCTTTCTTT.